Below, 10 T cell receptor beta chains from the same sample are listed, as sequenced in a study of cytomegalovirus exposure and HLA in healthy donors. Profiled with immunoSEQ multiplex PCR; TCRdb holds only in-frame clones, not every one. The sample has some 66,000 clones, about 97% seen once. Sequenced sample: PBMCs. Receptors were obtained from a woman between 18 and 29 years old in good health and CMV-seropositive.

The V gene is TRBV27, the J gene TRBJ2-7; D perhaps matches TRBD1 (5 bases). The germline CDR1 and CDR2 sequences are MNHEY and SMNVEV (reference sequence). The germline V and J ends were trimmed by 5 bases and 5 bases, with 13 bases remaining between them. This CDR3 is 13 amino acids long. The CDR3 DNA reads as TGTGCCAGCAGTCTAGGGGTTCGGAACGAGCAGTACTTC. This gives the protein CASSLGVRNEQYF.

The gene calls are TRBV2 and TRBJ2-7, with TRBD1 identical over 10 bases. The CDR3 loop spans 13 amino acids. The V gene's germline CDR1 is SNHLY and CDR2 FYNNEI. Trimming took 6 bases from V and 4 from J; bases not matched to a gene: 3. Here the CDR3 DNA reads TGTGCCAGCAGGGACAGGGGGATATACGAGCAGTACTTC. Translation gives CASRDRGIYEQYF.

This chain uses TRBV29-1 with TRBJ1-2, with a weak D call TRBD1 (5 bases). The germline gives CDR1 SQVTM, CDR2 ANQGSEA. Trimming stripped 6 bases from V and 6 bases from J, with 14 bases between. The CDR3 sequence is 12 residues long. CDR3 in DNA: TGCAGCGTCGTAAACAGGTTCAATGGCTACACCTTC. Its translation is CSVVNRFNGYTF. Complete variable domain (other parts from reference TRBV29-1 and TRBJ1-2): SAVISQKPSRDICQRGTSLTIQCQVDSQVTMMFWYRQQPGQSLTLIATANQGSEATYESGFVIDKFPISRPNLTFSTLTVSNMSPEDSSIYLCSVVNRFNGYTFGSGTRLTVV.

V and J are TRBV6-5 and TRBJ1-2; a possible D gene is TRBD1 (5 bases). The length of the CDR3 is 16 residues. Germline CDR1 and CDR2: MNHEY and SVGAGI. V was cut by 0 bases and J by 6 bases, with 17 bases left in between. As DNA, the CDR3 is TGTGCCAGCAGTTACTCTAGGGGCTTGGCAGGGCATGGCTACACCTTC. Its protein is CASSYSRGLAGHGYTF.

In DNA, the CDR3 is TGTGCCAGCAGGAGACAGGGGGGGAACACCGGGGAGCTGTTTTTT. Residues: CASRRQGGNTGELFF. The chain links TRBV11-2 to TRBJ2-2, with TRBD1 matching 9 bases. With V trimmed by 6 bases and J by 1 base, 3 bases remained unmatched. The CDR3 contains 15 residues. Per germline, CDR1 SGHAT and CDR2 FQNNGV. The whole variable domain, filled in from reference TRBV11-2 and TRBJ2-2, reads EAGVAQSPRYKIIEKRQSVAFWCNPISGHATLYWYQQILGQGPKLLIQFQNNGVVDDSQLPKDRFSAERLKGVDSTLKIQPAKLEDSAVYLCASRRQGGNTGELFFGEGSRLTVL.

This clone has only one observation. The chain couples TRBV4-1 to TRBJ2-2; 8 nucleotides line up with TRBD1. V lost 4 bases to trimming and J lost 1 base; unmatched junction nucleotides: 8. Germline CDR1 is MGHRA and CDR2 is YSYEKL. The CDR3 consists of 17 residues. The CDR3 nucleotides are TGCGCCAGCAGCCGTTTGACAGGGGCCTTGAACACCGGGGAGCTGTTTTTT. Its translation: CASSRLTGALNTGELFF.

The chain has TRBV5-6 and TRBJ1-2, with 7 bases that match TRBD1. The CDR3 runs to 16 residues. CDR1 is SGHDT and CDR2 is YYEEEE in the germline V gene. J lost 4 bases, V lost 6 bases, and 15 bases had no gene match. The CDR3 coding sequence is TGTGCCAGCACCATGGGGGGTAGACAGGGCGGCTATGGCTACACCTTC. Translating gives CASTMGGRQGGYGYTF.

The CDR3 reads CASKPGLGLDNEQFF. In DNA, the CDR3 is TGTGCCAGCAAGCCGGGACTAGGATTGGACAATGAGCAGTTCTTC. V is TRBV6-5 and J is TRBJ2-1; 8 bases line up with TRBD2. This CDR3 is 15 amino acids long. CDR1 and CDR2 from the germline V gene are MNHEY and SVGAGI. The ends lost 7 bases at V and 5 bases at J; junction bases unmatched: 10.

In nucleotides, the CDR3 is TGTGCCAGCAGCTTAACTTTAGCGGGAGGGCCCGGCGGGGAGCTGTTTTTT. It yields the protein CASSLTLAGGPGGELFF. The chain recombines TRBV7-3 with TRBJ2-2, with 11 bases matching TRBD2. V shed 0 bases and J 7 bases; nucleotides not matched to a gene: 7. This CDR3 comprises 17 residues. Germline CDR1 reads SGHTA; CDR2 reads FQGTGA. Combining the CDR3 with reference TRBV7-3 and TRBJ2-2 gives the whole variable domain GAGVSQTPSNKVTEKGKYVELRCDPISGHTALYWYRQSLGQGPEFLIYFQGTGAADDSGLPNDRFFAVRPEGSVSTLKIQRTERGDSAVYLCASSLTLAGGPGGELFFGEGSRLTVL.

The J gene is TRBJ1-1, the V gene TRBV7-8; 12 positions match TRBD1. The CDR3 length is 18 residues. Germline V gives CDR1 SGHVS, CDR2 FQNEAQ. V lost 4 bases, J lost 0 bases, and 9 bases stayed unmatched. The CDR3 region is CASSYGTGGLGMNTEAFF. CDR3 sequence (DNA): TGTGCCAGCAGCTACGGGACAGGGGGCTTAGGGATGAACACTGAAGCTTTCTTT.